The subject of this entry is one T cell receptor beta chain. The antigen remains undetermined. These data originate in a study of T cells expressing NK-cell markers. Overall study: The authors derived TCR beta repertoires from sorted CD3+CD56+NKG2C+, CD3+CD56+NKG2C- and CD3+CD56-NKG2C+ T cells. Notes on the study in general: In roughly six donors, dominant NKG2C+ clonotypes were about 1.0-8% of CD8+ T cells.

Germline-derived CDR1 and CDR2 are ENHRY and SYGVKD. The length of the CDR3 is 14 residues. The authors generated TCR beta cDNA through 5'RACE template switching with UMIs. Using the 5' RACE reads, TCRdb records one entry per CDR3 protein without DNA. The clone table shows fewer than 200,000 distinct CDR3 sequences, with the ten largest holding under 20%. The chain employs TRBV10-3 and TRBJ2-7. The sample consisted of blood T cells: a sorted CD56 or NKG2C T cell subset, CD4+ or CD8+ T cells, or bulk PBMC T cells (not recorded which). This receptor was obtained from a woman between 18 and 69 years old in good health. The CDR3 reads CAISVGGATYEQYF.